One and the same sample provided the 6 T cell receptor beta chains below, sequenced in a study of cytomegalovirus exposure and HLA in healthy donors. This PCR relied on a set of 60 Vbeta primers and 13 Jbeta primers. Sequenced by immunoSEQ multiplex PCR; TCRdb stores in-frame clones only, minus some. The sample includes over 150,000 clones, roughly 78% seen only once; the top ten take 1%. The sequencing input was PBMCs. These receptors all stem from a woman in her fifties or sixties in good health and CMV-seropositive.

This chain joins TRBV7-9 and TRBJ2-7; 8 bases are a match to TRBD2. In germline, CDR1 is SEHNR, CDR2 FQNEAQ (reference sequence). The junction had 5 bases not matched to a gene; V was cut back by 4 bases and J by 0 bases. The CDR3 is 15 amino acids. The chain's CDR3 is CASSSGREISYEQYF. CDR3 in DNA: TGTGCCAGCAGCTCCGGGAGGGAGATCTCCTACGAGCAGTACTTC.

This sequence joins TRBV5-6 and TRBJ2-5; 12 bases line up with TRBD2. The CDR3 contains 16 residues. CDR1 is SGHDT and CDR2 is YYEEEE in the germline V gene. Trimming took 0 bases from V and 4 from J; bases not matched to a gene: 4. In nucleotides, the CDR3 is TGTGCCAGCAGCTTGGAGGCGACTAGCGGGGGAGAGACCCAGTACTTC. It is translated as CASSLEATSGGETQYF. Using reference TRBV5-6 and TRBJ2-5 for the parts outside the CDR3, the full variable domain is DAGVTQSPTHLIKTRGQQVTLRCSPKSGHDTVSWYQQALGQGPQFIFQYYEEEERQRGNFPDRFSGHQFPNYSSELNVNALLLGDSALYLCASSLEATSGGETQYFGPGTRLLVL.

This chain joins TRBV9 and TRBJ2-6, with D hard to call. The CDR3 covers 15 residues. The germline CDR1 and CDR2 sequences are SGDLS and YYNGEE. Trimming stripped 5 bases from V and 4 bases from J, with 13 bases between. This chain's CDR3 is CASSRESAGANVLTF. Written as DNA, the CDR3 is TGTGCCAGCAGTCGTGAGTCTGCCGGGGCCAACGTCCTGACTTTC.

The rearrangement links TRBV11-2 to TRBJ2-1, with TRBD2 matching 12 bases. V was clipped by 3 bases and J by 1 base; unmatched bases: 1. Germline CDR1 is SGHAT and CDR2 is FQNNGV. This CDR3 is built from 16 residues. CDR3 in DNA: TGTGCCAGCAGCTTGCTAGCGGGAGGGTCCTACAATGAGCAGTTCTTC. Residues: CASSLLAGGSYNEQFF.

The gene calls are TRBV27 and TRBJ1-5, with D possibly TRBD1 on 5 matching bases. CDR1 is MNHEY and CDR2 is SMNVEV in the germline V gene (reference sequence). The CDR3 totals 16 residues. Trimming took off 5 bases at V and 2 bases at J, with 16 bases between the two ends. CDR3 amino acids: CASSPTPGFGNQPQHF. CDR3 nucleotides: TGTGCCAGCAGTCCCACCCCAGGGTTCGGCAATCAGCCCCAGCATTTT.

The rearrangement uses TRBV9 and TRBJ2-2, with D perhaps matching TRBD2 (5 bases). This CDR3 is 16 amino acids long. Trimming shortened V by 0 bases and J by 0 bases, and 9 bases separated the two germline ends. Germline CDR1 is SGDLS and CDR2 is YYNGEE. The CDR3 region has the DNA TGTGCCAGCAGCGTAGTGGAGGTTACGAACACCGGGGAGCTGTTTTTT. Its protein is CASSVVEVTNTGELFF.